This record looks at one T cell receptor (beta chain) sequence and its context. Its antigen is currently unknown. The sample comes from a study of T cells after yellow fever vaccination. Study information: It was SMART-Seq v4 Ultra Low Input that prepared the fractions with low cell numbers.

Germline V gene data show CDR1 as SGHAT and CDR2 as FQNNGV. Trimming removed 4 bases from V and 2 bases from J, with 20 bases in between. The length of the CDR3 is 18 residues. General study results and limits: Contamination by abundant bulk-population clonotypes could be present in FACS-sorted repertoires. The appearance of a small share of clonotypes in both CD4 and CD8 compartments was observed.

The authors made TCR cDNA by 5'RACE template switching, adding a universal primer site and UMIs. TCRdb redid the calling of the 5' RACE reads with MiXCR, one entry per CDR3 protein. Among roughly 500,000 distinct CDR3 sequences listed, 15% to 20% were seen once. This material consisted of PBMCs, taken 15 days after the yellow fever booster vaccination. The chain employs TRBV11-2 and TRBJ2-2; D unclear. The source of this sequence is a man aged 30 to 45 who received the YFV17D yellow fever vaccine. The CDR3 region is CASSSLLLPRYNTGELFF. CDR3 nucleotide sequence: TGTGCCAGCAGCTCCCTCCTCCTTCCGCGATATAACACCGGGGAGCTGTTTTTT.